This TCR beta chain is drawn from a study of blood T cells in healthy people across ages. The study, taken as a whole, reports: Those diversity estimates obtained from one million T cells were thought to be underestimates.

This clonotype was seen a handful of times. Its cognate antigen is unknown. Next came a second PCR, run for about 7 to 12 cycles, which used a sample-barcoded 5' primer along with a J-beta primer mix. From the 5' RACE reads, TCRdb called clonotypes with MiXCR, one entry per CDR3 protein. This sample has around 1,100,000 distinct CDR3 sequences, with around two fifths found just once. Germline V gene sequence: CDR1 ENHRY, CDR2 SYGVKD. The germline V and J ends were trimmed by 2 bases and 8 bases, with 7 bases remaining between them. This CDR3 has 12 amino acids. The receptor was derived from a man between 18 and 35 years old in good health. This sequence joins TRBV10-3 and TRBJ2-4, with unresolved D. The sequenced sample was blood. CDR3 DNA: TGTGCCATCAGTGAGCACCCGGACATTCAGTACTTC. This codes for CAISEHPDIQYF.